This TCR beta chain came from a study of blood T cell repertoires in COVID-19. Study as a whole: Spain, Italy and the United States supplied samples that represented acute and convalescent COVID-19. In each case, the material was cDNA or gDNA derived from T cells, B-cell-depleted T cells, or PBMCs.

CDR3 size: 16 residues. J gave up 3 bases and V 3 bases, and 9 bases lay outside the gene matches. Germline V gene sequence: CDR1 SGHNT, CDR2 YYREEE (reference sequence). Authors' methods: Reference gene primer amplification gave estimated nucleated cell counts. Using immunoSEQ multiplex PCR, the repertoire was profiled, and TCRdb retains in-frame clones only, with some absent. V and J calls and clone size follow that table, whereas D and trimming were derived from the DNA. The table has about 49,000 clones, about 88% seen once. A single count supports this clone. Sequencing was performed on peripheral blood. The receptor comes from a man aged 35-49 years with active COVID-19. The J gene is TRBJ1-1, the V gene TRBV5-4; 9 bases map to TRBD1. The CDR3 sequence is CASSSFRDRDDTEAFF. The CDR3 bases are TGTGCCAGCAGCTCCTTTCGGGACAGGGACGACACTGAAGCTTTCTTT.